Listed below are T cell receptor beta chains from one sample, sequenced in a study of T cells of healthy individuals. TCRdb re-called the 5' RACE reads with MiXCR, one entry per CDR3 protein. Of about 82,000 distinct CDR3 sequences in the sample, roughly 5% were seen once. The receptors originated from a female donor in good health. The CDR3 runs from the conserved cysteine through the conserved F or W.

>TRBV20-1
CSARDRRGSYEQYF
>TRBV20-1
CSASTSRGIEKLFF
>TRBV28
CASSLLGLATSSYEQYF
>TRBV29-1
CSVERGPGTEGERQFF
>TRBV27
CASSLSGASTDTQYF
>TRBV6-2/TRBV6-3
CASRPEGSYEQYF
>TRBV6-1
CATAMGGPDSPLHF
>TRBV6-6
CASSTTQTQYF
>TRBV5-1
CASSSPTLDTQYF
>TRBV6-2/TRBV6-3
CASSYSTASGANVLTF
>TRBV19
CASRTDRVDYGYTF
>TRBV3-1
CASSQDRSGRAKLYNEQFF
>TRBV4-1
CASSHRQGNPEAFF
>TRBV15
CATSRLAGTGEQYF
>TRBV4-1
CASSRAVNSGSGDTQYF
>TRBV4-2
CASSQDKGFLAYEQYF
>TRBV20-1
CSARAFQGTYEQYF
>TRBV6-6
CASTRQPENTEAFF
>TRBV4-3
CASSQELATDTQYF
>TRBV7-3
CASSLEGGGLTDTQYF
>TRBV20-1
CSANRERNTEAFF
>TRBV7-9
CASSLVAAAGEAYEQYF